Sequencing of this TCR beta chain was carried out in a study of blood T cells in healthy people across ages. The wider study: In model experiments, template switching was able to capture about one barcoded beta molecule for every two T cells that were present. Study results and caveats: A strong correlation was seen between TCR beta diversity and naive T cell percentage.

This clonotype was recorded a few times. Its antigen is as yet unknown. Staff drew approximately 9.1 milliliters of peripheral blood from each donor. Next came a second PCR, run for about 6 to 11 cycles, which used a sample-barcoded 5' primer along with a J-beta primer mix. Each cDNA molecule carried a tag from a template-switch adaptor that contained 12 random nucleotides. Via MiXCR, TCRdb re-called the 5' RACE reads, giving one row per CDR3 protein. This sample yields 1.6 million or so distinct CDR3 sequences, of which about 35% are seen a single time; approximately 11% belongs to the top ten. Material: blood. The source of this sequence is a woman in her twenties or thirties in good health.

The CDR3 here is CASSPRDSASYEQYF. CDR3 bases: TGTGCCAGCAGCCCACGGGACAGCGCGTCCTACGAGCAGTACTTC. The chain couples TRBV9 to TRBJ2-7, with 7 bases that match TRBD1. This CDR3 contains 15 residues. The germline CDR1 and CDR2 sequences are SGDLS and YYNGEE. The V segment lost 4 bases and the J segment 1 base; nucleotides outside the gene matches: 8.